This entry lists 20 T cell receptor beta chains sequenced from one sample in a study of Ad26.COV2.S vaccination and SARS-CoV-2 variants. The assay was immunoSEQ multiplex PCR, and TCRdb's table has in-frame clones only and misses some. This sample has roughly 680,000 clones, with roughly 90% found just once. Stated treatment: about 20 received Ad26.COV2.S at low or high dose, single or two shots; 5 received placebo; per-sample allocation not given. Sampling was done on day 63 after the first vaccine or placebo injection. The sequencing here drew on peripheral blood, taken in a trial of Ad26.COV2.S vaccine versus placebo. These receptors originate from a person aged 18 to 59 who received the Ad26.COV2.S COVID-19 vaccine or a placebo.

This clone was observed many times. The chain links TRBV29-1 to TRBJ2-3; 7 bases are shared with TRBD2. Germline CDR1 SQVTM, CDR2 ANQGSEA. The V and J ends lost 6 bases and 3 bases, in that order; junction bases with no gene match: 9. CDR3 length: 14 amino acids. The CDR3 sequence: CSVRSWGGTDTQYF. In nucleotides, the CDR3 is TGCAGCGTGCGAAGCTGGGGGGGAACAGATACGCAGTATTTT.

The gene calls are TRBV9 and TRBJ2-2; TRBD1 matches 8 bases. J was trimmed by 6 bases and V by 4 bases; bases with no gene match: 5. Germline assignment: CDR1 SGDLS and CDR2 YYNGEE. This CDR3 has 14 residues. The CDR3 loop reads CASSLTDRAGELFF. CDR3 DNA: TGTGCCAGCAGCTTAACGGACAGGGCCGGGGAGCTGTTTTTT.

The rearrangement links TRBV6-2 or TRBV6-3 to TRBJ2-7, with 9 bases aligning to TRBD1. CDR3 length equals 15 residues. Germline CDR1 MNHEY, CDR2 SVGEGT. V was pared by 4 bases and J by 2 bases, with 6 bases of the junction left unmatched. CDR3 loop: CASSFNRDRAYEQYF. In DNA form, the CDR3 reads TGTGCCAGCAGTTTCAACCGGGACAGGGCCTACGAGCAGTACTTC.

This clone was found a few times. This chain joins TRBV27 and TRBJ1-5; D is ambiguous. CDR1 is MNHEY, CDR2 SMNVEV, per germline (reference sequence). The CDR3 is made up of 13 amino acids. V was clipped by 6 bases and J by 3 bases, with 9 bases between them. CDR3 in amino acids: CASSQAANQPQHF. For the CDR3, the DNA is TGTGCCAGCAGCCAGGCCGCCAATCAGCCCCAGCATTTT.

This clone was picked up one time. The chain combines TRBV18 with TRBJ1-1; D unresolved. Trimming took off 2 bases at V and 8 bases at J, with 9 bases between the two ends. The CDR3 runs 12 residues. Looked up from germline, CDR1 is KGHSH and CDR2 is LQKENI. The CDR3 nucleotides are TGTGCCAGCTCACCAGATAGCCCCGAAGCTTTCTTT. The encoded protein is CASSPDSPEAFF.

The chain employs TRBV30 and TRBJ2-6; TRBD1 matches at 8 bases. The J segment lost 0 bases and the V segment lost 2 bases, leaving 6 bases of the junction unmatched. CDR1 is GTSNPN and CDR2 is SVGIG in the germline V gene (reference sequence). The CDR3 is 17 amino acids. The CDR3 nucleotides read TGTGCCTGGAGTTGGCAGGGGGCTTTCTCTGGGGCCAACGTCCTGACTTTC. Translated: CAWSWQGAFSGANVLTF.

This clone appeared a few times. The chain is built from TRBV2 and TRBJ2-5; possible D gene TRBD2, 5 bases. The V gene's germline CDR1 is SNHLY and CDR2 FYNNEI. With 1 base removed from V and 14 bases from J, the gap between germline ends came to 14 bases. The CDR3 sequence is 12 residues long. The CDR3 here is CASSEGGRTVYF. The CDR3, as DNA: TGTGCCAGCAGTGAAGGCGGCCGGACTGTATACTTC.

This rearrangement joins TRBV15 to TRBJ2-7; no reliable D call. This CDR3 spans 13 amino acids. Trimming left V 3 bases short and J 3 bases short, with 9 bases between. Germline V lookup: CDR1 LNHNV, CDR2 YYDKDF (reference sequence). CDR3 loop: CATSRAWDYEQYF. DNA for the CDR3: TGTGCCACCAGCAGGGCGTGGGACTACGAGCAGTACTTC.

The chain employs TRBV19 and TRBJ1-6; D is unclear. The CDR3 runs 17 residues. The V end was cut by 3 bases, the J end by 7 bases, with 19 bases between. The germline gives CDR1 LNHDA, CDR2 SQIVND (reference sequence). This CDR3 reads CASSIFGPPESNSPLHF. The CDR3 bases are TGTGCCAGTAGTATCTTCGGGCCCCCGGAGTCGAATTCACCCCTCCACTTT.

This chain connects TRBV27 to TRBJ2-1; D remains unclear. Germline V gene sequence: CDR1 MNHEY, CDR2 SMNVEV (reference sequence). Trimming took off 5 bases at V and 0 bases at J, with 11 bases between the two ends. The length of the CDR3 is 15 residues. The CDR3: CASSPSRGSYNEQFF. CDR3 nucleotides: TGTGCCAGCAGTCCGTCCAGAGGCTCCTACAATGAGCAGTTCTTC.

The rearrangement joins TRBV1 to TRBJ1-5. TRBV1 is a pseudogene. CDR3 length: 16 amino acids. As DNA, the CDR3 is TGCACCAGCAGACGATTCGGACGGATTAGCAATCAGCCCCAGCATTTT. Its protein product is CTSRRFGRISNQPQHF.

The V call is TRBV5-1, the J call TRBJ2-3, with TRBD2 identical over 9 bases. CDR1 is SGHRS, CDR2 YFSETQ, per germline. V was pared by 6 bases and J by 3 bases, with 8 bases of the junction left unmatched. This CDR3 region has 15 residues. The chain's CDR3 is CASTKGLAETDTQYF. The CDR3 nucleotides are TGCGCCAGCACAAAGGGACTAGCTGAAACAGATACGCAGTATTTT.

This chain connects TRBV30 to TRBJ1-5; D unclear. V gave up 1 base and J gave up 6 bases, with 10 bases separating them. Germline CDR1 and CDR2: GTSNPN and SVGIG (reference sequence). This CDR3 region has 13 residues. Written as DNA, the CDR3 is TGTGCCTGGAGTGCCGGGGTGACTCAGCCCCAGCATTTT. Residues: CAWSAGVTQPQHF.

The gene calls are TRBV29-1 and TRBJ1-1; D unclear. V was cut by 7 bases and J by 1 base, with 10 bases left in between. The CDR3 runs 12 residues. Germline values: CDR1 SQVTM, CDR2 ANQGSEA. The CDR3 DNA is TGCAGCGCCGGACTGGAGAACACTGAAGCTTTCTTT. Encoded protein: CSAGLENTEAFF.

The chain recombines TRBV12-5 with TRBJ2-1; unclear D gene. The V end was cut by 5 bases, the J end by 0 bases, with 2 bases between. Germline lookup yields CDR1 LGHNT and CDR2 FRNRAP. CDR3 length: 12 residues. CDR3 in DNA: TGTGCTAGTGGTCCCTCCTACAATGAGCAGTTCTTC. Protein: CASGPSYNEQFF.

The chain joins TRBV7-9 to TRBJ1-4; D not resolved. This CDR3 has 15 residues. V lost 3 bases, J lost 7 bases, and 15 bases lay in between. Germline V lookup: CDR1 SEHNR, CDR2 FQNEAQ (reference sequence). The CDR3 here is CASSFLGRLAEKLFF. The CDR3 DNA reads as TGTGCCAGCAGCTTTCTGGGCAGGCTGGCTGAAAAACTGTTTTTT.

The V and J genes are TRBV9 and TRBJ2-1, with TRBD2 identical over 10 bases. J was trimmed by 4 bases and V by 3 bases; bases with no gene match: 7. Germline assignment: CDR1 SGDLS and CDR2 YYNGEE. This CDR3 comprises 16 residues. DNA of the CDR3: TGTGCCAGCAGCGCGCAAACTAGCGGGACGTACAATGAGCAGTTCTTC. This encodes CASSAQTSGTYNEQFF. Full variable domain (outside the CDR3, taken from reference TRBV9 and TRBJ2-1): DSGVTQTPKHLITATGQRVTLRCSPRSGDLSVYWYQQSLDQGLQFLIQYYNGEERAKGNILERFSAQQFPDLHSELNLSSLELGDSALYFCASSAQTSGTYNEQFFGPGTRLTVL.

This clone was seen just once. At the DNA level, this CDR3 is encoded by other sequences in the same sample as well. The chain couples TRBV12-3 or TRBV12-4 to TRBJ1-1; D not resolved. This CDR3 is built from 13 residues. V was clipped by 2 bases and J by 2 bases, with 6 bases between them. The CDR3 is CASSLIPNTEAFF. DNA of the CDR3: TGTGCCAGCAGTTTAATCCCAAACACTGAAGCTTTCTTT.

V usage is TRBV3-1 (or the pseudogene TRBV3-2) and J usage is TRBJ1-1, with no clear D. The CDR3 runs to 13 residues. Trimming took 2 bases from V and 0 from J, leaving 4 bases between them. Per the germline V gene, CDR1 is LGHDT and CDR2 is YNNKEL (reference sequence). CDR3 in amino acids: CASSQSLNTEAFF. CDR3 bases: TGTGCCAGCAGCCAAAGCCTGAACACTGAAGCTTTCTTT.

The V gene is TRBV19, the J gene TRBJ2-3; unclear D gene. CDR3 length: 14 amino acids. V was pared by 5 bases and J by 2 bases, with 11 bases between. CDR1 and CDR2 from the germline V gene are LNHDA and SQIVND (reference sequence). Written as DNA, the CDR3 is TGTGCCAGTAGTTTGATGTTCGACACAGATACGCAGTATTTT. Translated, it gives CASSLMFDTDTQYF.